This TCR beta chain was found in a study of blood T cells in healthy people across ages. Together with a sample-barcoded 5' primer, a J-beta primer mix was included in a second PCR lasting about 7 to 11 cycles. TCRdb reprocessed the 5' RACE reads via MiXCR and lists one record per CDR3 protein. The data show approximately 1.5 million distinct CDR3 sequences, about 35% seen once. Many counts were recorded for this clonotype. The antigen remains unidentified. There were at least 5 micrograms of total RNA extracted from every sample. Regarding the study as a whole: Older age coincided with a roughly linear decline in TCR beta diversity per million T cells. What prevented conclusive comparison of naive and antigen-experienced cells was that PBMCs were unsorted.

CDR3 length equals 13 residues. V gave up 7 bases and J gave up 3 bases, with 13 bases separating them. V is TRBV12-3 or TRBV12-4 and J is TRBJ2-7; D is perhaps TRBD1 or TRBD2 (5 bases each). Sequenced sample: blood. This receptor was obtained from a woman under 40 in good health. In nucleotides, the CDR3 is TGTGCCAGCACCCCTTGGGGGAGCTACGAGCAGTACTTC. Protein sequence: CASTPWGSYEQYF.